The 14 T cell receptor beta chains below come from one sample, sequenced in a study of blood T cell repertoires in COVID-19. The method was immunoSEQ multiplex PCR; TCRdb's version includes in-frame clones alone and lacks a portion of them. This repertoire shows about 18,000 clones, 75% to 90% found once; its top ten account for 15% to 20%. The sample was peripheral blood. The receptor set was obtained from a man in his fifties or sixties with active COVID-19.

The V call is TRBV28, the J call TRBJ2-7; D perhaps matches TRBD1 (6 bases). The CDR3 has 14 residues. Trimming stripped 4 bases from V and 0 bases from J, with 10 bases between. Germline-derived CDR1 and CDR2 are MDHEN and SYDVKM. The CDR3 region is CASSSGTSSYEQYF. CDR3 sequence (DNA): TGTGCCAGCAGTTCAGGGACATCCTCCTACGAGCAGTACTTC.

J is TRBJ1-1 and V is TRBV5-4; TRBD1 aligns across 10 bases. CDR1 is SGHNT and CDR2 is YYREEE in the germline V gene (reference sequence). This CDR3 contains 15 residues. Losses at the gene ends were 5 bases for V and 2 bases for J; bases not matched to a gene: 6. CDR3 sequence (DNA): TGTGCCAGCAGACCTAGGGACAGGGGAAACACTGAAGCTTTCTTT. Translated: CASRPRDRGNTEAFF.

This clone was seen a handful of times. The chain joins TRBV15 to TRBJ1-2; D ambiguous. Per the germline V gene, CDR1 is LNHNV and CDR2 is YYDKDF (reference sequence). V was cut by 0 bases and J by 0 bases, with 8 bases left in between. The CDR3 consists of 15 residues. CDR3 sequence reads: CATSRDIGANYGYTF. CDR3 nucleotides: TGTGCCACCAGCAGAGATATAGGAGCTAACTATGGCTACACCTTC.

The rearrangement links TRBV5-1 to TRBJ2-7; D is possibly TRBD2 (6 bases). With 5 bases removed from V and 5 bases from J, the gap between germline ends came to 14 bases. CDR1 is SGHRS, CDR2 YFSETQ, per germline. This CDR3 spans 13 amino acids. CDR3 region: CASSSPAGNEQYF. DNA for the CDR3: TGCGCCAGCAGTTCCCCGGCGGGAAACGAGCAGTACTTC.

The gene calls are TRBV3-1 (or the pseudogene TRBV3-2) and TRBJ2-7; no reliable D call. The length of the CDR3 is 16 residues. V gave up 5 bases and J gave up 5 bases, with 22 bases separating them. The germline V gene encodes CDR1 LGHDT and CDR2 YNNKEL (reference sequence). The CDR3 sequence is CASSSPIPISLDEQYF. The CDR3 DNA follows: TGTGCCAGCAGCTCCCCAATTCCCATTTCGTTAGACGAGCAGTACTTC.

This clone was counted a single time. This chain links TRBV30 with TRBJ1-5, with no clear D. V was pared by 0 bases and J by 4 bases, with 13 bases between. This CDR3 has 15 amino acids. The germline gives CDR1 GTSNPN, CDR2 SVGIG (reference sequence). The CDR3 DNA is TGTGCCTGGAGTGTACACTCGAGCGGTAATCAGCCCCAGCATTTT. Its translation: CAWSVHSSGNQPQHF.

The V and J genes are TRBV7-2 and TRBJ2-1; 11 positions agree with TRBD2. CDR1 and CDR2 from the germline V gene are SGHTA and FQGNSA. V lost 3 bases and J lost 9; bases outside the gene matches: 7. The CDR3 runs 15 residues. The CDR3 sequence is CASSFTSGRIGEQFF. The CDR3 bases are TGTGCCAGCAGCTTTACTAGCGGGAGAATCGGTGAGCAGTTCTTC.

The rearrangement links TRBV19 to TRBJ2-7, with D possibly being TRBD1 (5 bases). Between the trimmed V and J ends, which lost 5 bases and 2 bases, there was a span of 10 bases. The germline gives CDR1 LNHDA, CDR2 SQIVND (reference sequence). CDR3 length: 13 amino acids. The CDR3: CASSAGIPYEQYF. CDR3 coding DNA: TGTGCCAGTAGTGCAGGGATCCCCTACGAGCAGTACTTC.

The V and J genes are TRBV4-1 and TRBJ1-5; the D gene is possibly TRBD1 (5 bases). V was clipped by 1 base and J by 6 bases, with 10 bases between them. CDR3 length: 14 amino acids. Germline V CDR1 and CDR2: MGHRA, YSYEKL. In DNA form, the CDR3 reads TGCGCCAGCAGCCAAGGCGGGGGGTTTCAGCCCCAGCATTTT. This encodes CASSQGGGFQPQHF.

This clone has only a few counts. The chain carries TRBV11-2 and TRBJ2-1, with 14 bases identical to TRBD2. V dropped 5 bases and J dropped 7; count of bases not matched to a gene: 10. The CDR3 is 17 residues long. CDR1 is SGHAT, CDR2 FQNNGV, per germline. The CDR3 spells CASSRGLAGVQGNEQFF. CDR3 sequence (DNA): TGTGCCAGCAGCCGGGGACTAGCGGGAGTCCAAGGGAATGAGCAGTTCTTC.

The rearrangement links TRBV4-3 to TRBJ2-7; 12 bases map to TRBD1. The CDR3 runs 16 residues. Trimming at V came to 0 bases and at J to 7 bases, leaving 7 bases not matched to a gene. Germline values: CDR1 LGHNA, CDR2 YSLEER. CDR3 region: CASSQEGGQGANEQYF. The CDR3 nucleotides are TGCGCCAGCAGCCAAGAGGGGGGACAGGGGGCAAATGAGCAGTACTTC.

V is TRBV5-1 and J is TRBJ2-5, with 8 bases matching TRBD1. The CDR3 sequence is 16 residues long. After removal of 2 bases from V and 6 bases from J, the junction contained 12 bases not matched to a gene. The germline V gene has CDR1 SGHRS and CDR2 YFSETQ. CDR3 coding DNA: TGCGCCAGCAGCTTAGCTACAGGGGGTGGACCACAGACCCAGTACTTC. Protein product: CASSLATGGGPQTQYF.

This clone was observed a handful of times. In nucleotides, the CDR3 is TGTGCCAGCAGCTTAGGACTAGCGGGCATACGGGAGCTGTTTTTT. Residues: CASSLGLAGIRELFF. V usage is TRBV11-2 and J usage is TRBJ2-2; 10 nucleotides line up with TRBD2. V gave up 1 base and J gave up 9 bases; unmatched junction bases: 5. The V gene's germline CDR1 is SGHAT and CDR2 FQNNGV. The CDR3 consists of 15 residues.

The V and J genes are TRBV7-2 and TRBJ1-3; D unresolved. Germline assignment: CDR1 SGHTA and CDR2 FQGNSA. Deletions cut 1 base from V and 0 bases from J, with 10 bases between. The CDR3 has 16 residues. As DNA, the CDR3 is TGTGCCAGCAGCTTAGTTCGGAGCTACTCTGGAAACACCATATATTTT. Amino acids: CASSLVRSYSGNTIYF.